The 28 T cell receptor beta chains presented below share a single source sample, sequenced in a study of T cell responses to AZD1222 COVID-19 vaccine. Clones were read by immunoSEQ multiplex PCR, and TCRdb kept only the in-frame ones, dropping some. The table shows around 130,000 clones, with around nine tenths occurring only once. Source: peripheral blood, taken on day 0 of AZD1222 vaccination. Every receptor here comes from an adult in good health.

The rearrangement joins TRBV5-6 to TRBJ1-1; D may be TRBD1 (6 bases). V lost 1 base to trimming and J lost 0 bases, with 13 bases between them. This CDR3 has 16 residues. Germline-derived CDR1 and CDR2 are SGHDT and YYEEEE. The CDR3 DNA is TGTGCCAGCAGCTTGCGGGGGCCCCTAATGAACACTGAAGCTTTCTTT. Translating it yields CASSLRGPLMNTEAFF.

This chain joins TRBV5-1 and TRBJ1-1; maybe TRBD1 (6 bases). Germline V gives CDR1 SGHRS, CDR2 YFSETQ. The CDR3 has 13 amino acids. V dropped 4 bases and J dropped 0 bases, with 7 bases sitting between them. This chain's CDR3 is CASSRGLNTEAFF. Here the CDR3 DNA reads TGCGCCAGCAGCCGGGGGCTGAACACTGAAGCTTTCTTT.

This clone was observed a single time. The V and J genes are TRBV19 and TRBJ1-1; no reliable D call. Germline-derived CDR1 and CDR2 are LNHDA and SQIVND (reference sequence). This CDR3 has 14 amino acids. V lost 4 bases and J 4 bases, leaving 13 bases between the germline ends. The CDR3 loop is CASSTGQGPTEAFF. Written as DNA, the CDR3 is TGTGCCAGTAGTACCGGTCAAGGACCCACTGAAGCTTTCTTT.

This clone was seen once. The chain recombines TRBV7-9 with TRBJ1-5, with D uncertain. This CDR3 has 16 residues. Germline assignment: CDR1 SEHNR and CDR2 FQNEAQ (reference sequence). V was pared by 3 bases and J by 2 bases, with 14 bases between. The CDR3 DNA is TGTGCCAGCAGCTTGGGGTGGCCAGAAGGCAATCAGCCCCAGCATTTT. Its protein product is CASSLGWPEGNQPQHF.

This sequence joins TRBV27 and TRBJ1-2; D remains ambiguous. This CDR3 has 14 amino acids. Trimming removed 6 bases at V and 4 bases at J, with 15 bases between. Looked up from germline, CDR1 is MNHEY and CDR2 is SMNVEV (reference sequence). CDR3 nucleotide sequence: TGTGCCAGCAGCCCGACTACTTACGCCTATGGCTACACCTTC. The encoded protein is CASSPTTYAYGYTF.

The chain recombines TRBV5-6 with TRBJ1-6, with 9 bases identical to TRBD1. The junction had 4 bases not matched to a gene; V was cut back by 2 bases and J by 7 bases. This CDR3 region has 15 residues. Germline assignment: CDR1 SGHDT and CDR2 YYEEEE. The CDR3 coding sequence is TGTGCCAGCAGCTTCGGGACAGGGAAGAATTCACCCCTCCACTTT. This translates into CASSFGTGKNSPLHF.

V is TRBV4-2 and J is TRBJ1-4; no clear D. V shed 0 bases and J shed 10 bases, with 12 bases lying between them. The CDR3 runs to 14 residues. Germline loops: CDR1 LGHNA, CDR2 YNFKEQ. CDR3: CASSQELERRKLFF. CDR3 sequence (DNA): TGTGCCAGCAGCCAAGAGCTCGAACGTAGAAAACTGTTTTTT.

This chain connects TRBV18 to TRBJ2-1; 7 bases fit TRBD2. Germline V gene sequence: CDR1 KGHSH, CDR2 LQKENI. J gave up 15 bases and V 0 bases, and 11 bases lay outside the gene matches. The CDR3 has 14 amino acids. In nucleotides, the CDR3 is TGTGCCAGCTCACCACCCTCGGCATCGGGAGGTCCGTTCTTC. Residues: CASSPPSASGGPFF. The variable domain in full, completed from reference TRBV18 and TRBJ2-1, reads NAGVMQNPRHLVRRRGQEARLRCSPMKGHSHVYWYRQLPEEGLKFMVYLQKENIIDESGMPKERFSAEFPKEGPSILRIQQVVRGDSAAYFCASSPPSASGGPFFGPGTRLTVL.

The chain links TRBV28 to TRBJ2-2; TRBD1 or TRBD2 may be the D gene (5 bases each). The CDR3 has 12 amino acids. Trimming cost V 7 bases and J 7 bases, with 10 bases left between them. Germline-derived CDR1 and CDR2 are MDHEN and SYDVKM. The CDR3 region is CASTWGSGELFF. The CDR3 coding sequence is TGTGCCAGCACTTGGGGGAGCGGGGAGCTGTTTTTT.

The chain carries TRBV6-5 and TRBJ1-4; possible D gene TRBD1, 5 bases. V was shortened by 2 bases and J by 3 bases, with 13 bases between the two germline ends. The germline gives CDR1 MNHEY, CDR2 SVGAGI. The CDR3 extends over 16 amino acids. The CDR3 nucleotides are TGTGCCAGCAGTTACGGTTCGGGGCAGGCTAATGAAAAACTGTTTTTT. This encodes CASSYGSGQANEKLFF.

This chain links TRBV4-1 with TRBJ1-5; D remains ambiguous. CDR3 length equals 15 residues. Per germline, CDR1 MGHRA and CDR2 YSYEKL. Trimming pared 1 base from V and 1 base from J, leaving 8 bases between. CDR3 region: CASSQGAVSNQPQHF. In DNA form, the CDR3 reads TGCGCCAGCAGCCAAGGGGCCGTGAGCAATCAGCCCCAGCATTTT.

The chain employs TRBV7-2 and TRBJ2-2; 10 bases are shared with TRBD2. With V trimmed by 7 bases and J by 6 bases, 8 bases remained unmatched. Germline assignment: CDR1 SGHTA and CDR2 FQGNSA. There are 15 residues in the CDR3. As DNA, the CDR3 is TGTGCCAGCACCCTTAGCGGGGGGTTCGCCGGGGAGCTGTTTTTT. It is translated as CASTLSGGFAGELFF. The full variable domain, with the rest looked up from reference TRBV7-2 and TRBJ2-2, is GAGVSQSPSNKVTEKGKDVELRCDPISGHTALYWYRQSLGQGLEFLIYFQGNSAPDKSGLPSDRFSAERTGGSVSTLTIQRTQQEDSAVYLCASTLSGGFAGELFFGEGSRLTVL.

The J gene is TRBJ2-1, the V gene TRBV6-5, with 10 bases identical to TRBD2. The CDR3 sequence is 15 residues long. Looked up from germline, CDR1 is MNHEY and CDR2 is SVGAGI. V shed 4 bases, J shed 4 bases, and the junction held 4 bases outside the gene matches. The chain's CDR3 is CASSSVTSGYNEQFF. The CDR3, as DNA: TGTGCCAGCAGTTCTGTGACTAGCGGGTACAATGAGCAGTTCTTC.

This clone came up once. The chain uses TRBV13 and TRBJ2-1; D gene unclear. This CDR3 is built from 13 residues. Per germline, CDR1 PRHDT and CDR2 FYEKMQ (reference sequence). Trimming removed 6 bases at V and 11 bases at J, with 17 bases between. This chain's CDR3 is CASSTDLVSQQFF. CDR3 nucleotide sequence: TGTGCCAGCAGTACCGATCTCGTCTCCCAGCAGTTCTTC.

On this clone: This same CDR3 is encoded by further DNA sequences in the sample. V and J are TRBV7-9 and TRBJ1-2; D ambiguous. The CDR3 covers 15 residues. CDR1 and CDR2 from the germline V gene are SEHNR and FQNEAQ (reference sequence). The V end lost 1 base, the J end lost 0 bases, and 9 bases lay between the germline ends. CDR3 nucleotide sequence: TGTGCCAGCAGCTTAGTAGGACCAGCTAACTATGGCTACACCTTC. Its translation is CASSLVGPANYGYTF.

The CDR3 coding sequence is TGCGCCAGCAGCCTCGCCCGGGGGGGGACTGAAGCTTTCTTT. This codes for CASSLARGGTEAFF. The chain recombines TRBV4-1 with TRBJ1-1; perhaps TRBD1 as D (5 bases). The CDR3 loop spans 14 amino acids. The V gene's germline CDR1 is MGHRA and CDR2 YSYEKL. V lost 4 bases to trimming and J lost 5 bases, with 14 bases between them.

V gene TRBV5-4 combines with J gene TRBJ2-5, with 8 bases fitting TRBD2. The germline gives CDR1 SGHNT, CDR2 YYREEE (reference sequence). The CDR3 loop spans 16 amino acids. With 1 base clipped from V and 5 bases from J, the junction kept 10 bases outside the gene matches. The CDR3 spells CASSLRSGSSRETQYF. The CDR3 nucleotides are TGTGCCAGCAGCTTGAGAAGCGGGAGTTCGCGGGAGACCCAGTACTTC.

This chain links TRBV27 with TRBJ2-4, with 14 positions matching TRBD2. CDR3 length: 17 amino acids. CDR1 and CDR2 from the germline V gene are MNHEY and SMNVEV (reference sequence). The V gene end was trimmed by 6 bases and the J gene end by 7 bases; junction bases not matched to a gene: 11. Written as DNA, the CDR3 is TGTGCCAGCAGCAGTTTAGCCGGGACTAGCGGGAGTAACATTCAGTACTTC. Translated: CASSSLAGTSGSNIQYF.

A few counts support this clone. The chain links TRBV7-2 to TRBJ2-1; 10 nucleotides align to TRBD1. CDR1 is SGHTA and CDR2 is FQGNSA in the germline V gene. Trimming took 5 bases from V and 6 from J; bases not matched to a gene: 4. The CDR3 is made up of 14 amino acids. CDR3 DNA sequence: TGTGCCAGCAGCCAATGGACAGGGGGCAATGAGCAGTTCTTC. It yields the protein CASSQWTGGNEQFF.

This rearrangement joins TRBV18 to TRBJ2-7; 10 positions agree with TRBD1. CDR3 length equals 15 residues. The V gene end was trimmed by 4 bases and the J gene end by 2 bases; junction bases not matched to a gene: 5. CDR1 is KGHSH, CDR2 LQKENI, per germline. DNA of the CDR3: TGTGCCAGCTCACGAGGGACAGGGGACACCTACGAGCAGTACTTC. It specifies CASSRGTGDTYEQYF.

This sequence joins TRBV27 and TRBJ1-6, with TRBD1 identical over 9 bases. With V trimmed by 3 bases and J by 4 bases, 1 base remained unmatched. In germline, CDR1 is MNHEY, CDR2 SMNVEV (reference sequence). The CDR3 sequence is 15 residues long. Here the CDR3 reads CASSFGTGYNSPLHF. CDR3 DNA sequence: TGTGCCAGCAGTTTCGGGACAGGGTATAATTCACCCCTCCACTTT.

V gene TRBV9 combines with J gene TRBJ2-3, with D hard to call. Looked up from germline, CDR1 is SGDLS and CDR2 is YYNGEE. V was pared by 0 bases and J by 0 bases, with 11 bases between. This CDR3 comprises 16 residues. The CDR3 coding sequence is TGTGCCAGCAGCGTAGTTGTGGGATTTAGCACAGATACGCAGTATTTT. It yields the protein CASSVVVGFSTDTQYF.

This CDR3 is CASSLEGLAGVHEQYF. The CDR3 region has the DNA TGTGCCAGCAGCTTAGAGGGACTAGCGGGAGTCCACGAGCAGTACTTC. The rearrangement links TRBV7-2 to TRBJ2-7, with TRBD2 matching over 14 bases. The CDR3 sequence is 16 residues long. Trimming took 1 base from V and 5 from J; bases not matched to a gene: 4. Germline-derived CDR1 and CDR2 are SGHTA and FQGNSA.

V and J are TRBV6-1 and TRBJ2-1, with 7 bases matching TRBD1. CDR3 length: 15 residues. The ends lost 2 bases at V and 3 bases at J; junction bases unmatched: 4. Germline-derived CDR1 and CDR2 are MNHNS and SASEGT. The DNA of the CDR3 is TGTGCCAGCAGTGAAAGGGGGACAGACTACAATGAGCAGTTCTTC. This sequence encodes CASSERGTDYNEQFF.

The chain combines TRBV19 with TRBJ1-2, with 8 positions matching TRBD1. The V and J ends lost 5 bases and 0 bases, in that order; junction bases with no gene match: 11. This CDR3 contains 17 residues. Germline V gene sequence: CDR1 LNHDA, CDR2 SQIVND (reference sequence). The CDR3 protein is CASSVNRGKPANYGYTF. The DNA for the CDR3 is TGTGCCAGTAGTGTGAACAGGGGGAAACCTGCTAACTATGGCTACACCTTC.

The genes are TRBV18 and TRBJ1-5; no reliable D call. The CDR3 length is 14 residues. CDR1 and CDR2 from the germline V gene are KGHSH and LQKENI. With 4 bases removed from V and 2 bases from J, the gap between germline ends came to 9 bases. In DNA form, the CDR3 reads TGTGCCAGCTCACTGAGGGATGGCAATCAGCCCCAGCATTTT. Its protein product is CASSLRDGNQPQHF.

The J gene is TRBJ1-5, the V gene TRBV12-3 or TRBV12-4; D is unclear. Trimming cost V 3 bases and J 5 bases, with 8 bases left between them. The CDR3 totals 13 residues. The CDR3 region has the DNA TGTGCCAGCAGTTTTAGGCGAGATCAGCCCCAGCATTTT. Protein product: CASSFRRDQPQHF.

This clone showed up just once. This chain joins TRBV23-1 and TRBJ2-5; TRBD1 matches 8 bases. TRBV23-1 is identified as an open reading frame with a role that is uncertain. With 4 bases clipped from V and 1 base from J, the junction kept 11 bases outside the gene matches. The CDR3 is 17 amino acids. In nucleotides, the CDR3 is TGCGCCAGCAGTCTCGCCGGCCGCAGGGGGCTCCAAGAGACCCAGTACTTC. The encoded protein is CASSLAGRRGLQETQYF.